Listed here are 5 T cell receptor beta chains from one sample, sequenced in a study of Graves' ophthalmopathy and Graves' hyperthyroidism. Amplification targeted the TCR beta CDR3 regions, with RNA transcripts as the source material. First-round RT-PCR employed HTBI primers, with a second-round multiplex PCR after it. TCRdb called the multiplex PCR reads again in MiXCR, with one record for every CDR3 protein. The sample holds around 1,200,000 distinct CDR3 sequences; 36% are singletons and the top ten take 8.5% to 14%. Material: peripheral blood or thyroid tissue (not recorded which). Every receptor here comes from an adult man with Graves' hyperthyroidism.

V gene TRBV29-1 combines with J gene TRBJ2-5, with TRBD2 matching 9 bases. The CDR3 is made up of 13 amino acids. The ends lost 4 bases at V and 0 bases at J; junction bases unmatched: 0. Germline CDR1 and CDR2: SQVTM and ANQGSEA. The DNA for the CDR3 is TGCAGCGTTGCTAGCGGGAACCAAGAGACCCAGTACTTC. Residues: CSVASGNQETQYF.

In its sample, this clonotype was seen many times. The CDR3 sequence: CASSSDSFSYEQYF. CDR3 sequence (DNA): TGTGCCAGCAGCTCGGACAGTTTCTCCTACGAGCAGTACTTC. The chain joins TRBV7-6 to TRBJ2-7; possible D gene TRBD1, 6 bases. The V gene's germline CDR1 is SGHVS and CDR2 FNYEAQ. CDR3 length: 14 residues. V lost 4 bases, J lost 0 bases, and 10 bases lay in between.

This clonotype was counted a few times. The chain carries TRBV9 and TRBJ2-3; possible D gene TRBD2, 7 bases. Germline V gene sequence: CDR1 SGDLS, CDR2 YYNGEE. This CDR3 has 14 amino acids. The V and J ends lost 3 bases and 7 bases respectively, with 15 bases between them. Written as DNA, the CDR3 is TGTGCCAGCAGCGAGCAAGGGGGGGGATATACGCAGTATTTT. Translation gives CASSEQGGGYTQYF.

This clonotype was observed many times. The chain links TRBV7-8 to TRBJ1-2; D may be TRBD1 (5 bases). Germline CDR1 SGHVS, CDR2 FQNEAQ. V shed 3 bases and J shed 3 bases, with 17 bases lying between them. This CDR3 is built from 16 residues. In DNA form, the CDR3 reads TGTGCCAGCAGCTTTCATTCAGGGTTAGGCGACTATGGCTACACCTTC. Encoded protein: CASSFHSGLGDYGYTF.

This clonotype was seen at least ten times. The chain recombines TRBV12-3 or TRBV12-4 with TRBJ1-4, with D unresolved. Between the trimmed V and J ends, which lost 3 bases and 5 bases, there was a span of 7 bases. The CDR3 contains 13 residues. The CDR3 sequence is CASSFRENEKLFF. Written as DNA, the CDR3 is TGTGCCAGCAGTTTCCGTGAGAATGAAAAACTGTTTTTT.